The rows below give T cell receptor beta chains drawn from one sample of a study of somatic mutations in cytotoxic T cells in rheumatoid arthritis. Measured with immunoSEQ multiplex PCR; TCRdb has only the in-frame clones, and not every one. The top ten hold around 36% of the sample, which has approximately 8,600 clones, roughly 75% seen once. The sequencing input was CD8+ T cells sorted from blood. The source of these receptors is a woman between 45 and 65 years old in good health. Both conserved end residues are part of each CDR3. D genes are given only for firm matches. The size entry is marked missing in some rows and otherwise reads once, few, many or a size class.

CDR3 DNA: TGTGCCAGCAGTGAAGCCCATCTTCGGTACACCGGGGAGCTGTTTTTT; CDR3 protein: CASSEAHLRYTGELFF; clone size: once; D gene: -; V gene: TRBV6-1; J gene: TRBJ2-2
CDR3 DNA: TGTGCCAGCAGTTACACGACAGGGTTGGAGGCTGAAGCTTTCTTT; CDR3 protein: CASSYTTGLEAEAFF; clone size: few; D gene: TRBD1; V gene: TRBV6-5; J gene: TRBJ1-1
CDR3 DNA: TGTGCCAGTAGTATCGGGTATTCAAGCCAGCCCCAGCATTTT; CDR3 protein: CASSIGYSSQPQHF; clone size: -; D gene: -; V gene: TRBV19; J gene: TRBJ1-5
CDR3 DNA: TGTGCCAGCAGCTCCGAGGGGGGGCGCGTGTTCATAGATACGCAGTATTTT; CDR3 protein: CASSSEGGRVFIDTQYF; clone size: -; D gene: -; V gene: TRBV7-2; J gene: TRBJ2-3
CDR3 DNA: TGTGCCAGCACCAAAGGACTCTCCGTCTCCTACGAGCAGTACTTC; CDR3 protein: CASTKGLSVSYEQYF; clone size: -; D gene: -; V gene: TRBV6-1; J gene: TRBJ2-7
CDR3 DNA: TGTGCCAGCAGTTGGCGGGGTTATAGTCCTGAAGCTTTCTTT; CDR3 protein: CASSWRGYSPEAFF; clone size: once; D gene: -; V gene: TRBV28; J gene: TRBJ1-1
CDR3 DNA: TGCGCCAGCAGCCAAGCGGGACAGGGGATCTATGGCTACACCTTC; CDR3 protein: CASSQAGQGIYGYTF; clone size: -; D gene: TRBD1; V gene: TRBV4-1; J gene: TRBJ1-2
CDR3 DNA: TGTGCCAGCAGTGACTCAGCGGGGGGCCACAATGAGCAGTTCTTC; CDR3 protein: CASSDSAGGHNEQFF; clone size: -; D gene: TRBD2; V gene: TRBV6-1; J gene: TRBJ2-1
CDR3 DNA: TGTGCCAGCAGCGCCGACAGGGACGCGGAGACCCAGTACTTC; CDR3 protein: CASSADRDAETQYF; clone size: -; D gene: TRBD1; V gene: TRBV7-9; J gene: TRBJ2-5
CDR3 DNA: TGTGCCAGCAGCGCAGCGACAGGGCGGGAGCTGTTTTTT; CDR3 protein: CASSAATGRELFF; clone size: -; D gene: TRBD1; V gene: TRBV7-2; J gene: TRBJ2-2
CDR3 DNA: TGTGCCAGCAGCTTAATAGCGGGGGGCACAGATACGCAGTATTTT; CDR3 protein: CASSLIAGGTDTQYF; clone size: -; D gene: TRBD2; V gene: TRBV11-3; J gene: TRBJ2-3
CDR3 DNA: TGTGCCACCAGCTCAGGGGCTCAGCCCCAGTATTTC; CDR3 protein: CATSSGAQPQYF; clone size: few; D gene: -; V gene: TRBV15; J gene: TRBJ1-5
CDR3 DNA: TGTGCCAGCAGTGCAGGGATCCCATATGGCTACACCTTC; CDR3 protein: CASSAGIPYGYTF; clone size: medium-sized; D gene: -; V gene: TRBV6-5; J gene: TRBJ1-2
CDR3 DNA: TGTGCCAGCAGTTTTAGCCGTCAGCCCCAGCATTTT; CDR3 protein: CASSFSRQPQHF; clone size: few; D gene: -; V gene: TRBV28; J gene: TRBJ1-5
CDR3 DNA: TGTGCCAGCAGCTCCACCCCAGGGGCGGATACGCAGTATTTT; CDR3 protein: CASSSTPGADTQYF; clone size: once; D gene: -; V gene: TRBV11-2; J gene: TRBJ2-3
CDR3 DNA: TGTGCCAGCAGCGTAGGGGGGGGATCTGAGCAGTTCTTC; CDR3 protein: CASSVGGGSEQFF; clone size: -; D gene: TRBD2; V gene: TRBV9; J gene: TRBJ2-1
CDR3 DNA: TGCGCCAGCAGCTCCACTCCCAGGGCGGCCTACGAGCAGTACTTC; CDR3 protein: CASSSTPRAAYEQYF; clone size: -; D gene: -; V gene: TRBV5-1; J gene: TRBJ2-7
CDR3 DNA: TGTGCCAGCAGTTCGGGGGGGGAAGGCAATCAGCCCCAGCATTTT; CDR3 protein: CASSSGGEGNQPQHF; clone size: -; D gene: -; V gene: TRBV27; J gene: TRBJ1-5
CDR3 DNA: TGCGCCAGCAGCTTGGATTTAGGGGGCGCGGACATTCAGTACTTC; CDR3 protein: CASSLDLGGADIQYF; clone size: -; D gene: TRBD1; V gene: TRBV5-1; J gene: TRBJ2-4
CDR3 DNA: TGCGCCAGCAGCCAGAGACAGGGGAATCAGCCCCAGCATTTT; CDR3 protein: CASSQRQGNQPQHF; clone size: -; D gene: TRBD1; V gene: TRBV4-3; J gene: TRBJ1-5
CDR3 DNA: TGTGCCAGCGGGAGGGGAACGGTCTACGAGCAGTACTTC; CDR3 protein: CASGRGTVYEQYF; clone size: -; D gene: TRBD2; V gene: TRBV6-1; J gene: TRBJ2-7
CDR3 DNA: TGTGCCAGCAGCTTGCCAGGGGATGAAAAACTGTTTTTT; CDR3 protein: CASSLPGDEKLFF; clone size: -; D gene: -; V gene: TRBV5-4; J gene: TRBJ1-4
CDR3 DNA: TGTGCCAGCGGCGCTAGCGGGGGGGTCCATGAGCAGTTCTTC; CDR3 protein: CASGASGGVHEQFF; clone size: -; D gene: TRBD2; V gene: TRBV5-8; J gene: TRBJ2-1
CDR3 DNA: TGCGCCAGCAGCCAAGACTCTAGCGGGGGGCGAACCGGGGAGCTGTTTTTT; CDR3 protein: CASSQDSSGGRTGELFF; clone size: -; D gene: TRBD2; V gene: TRBV4-3; J gene: TRBJ2-2
CDR3 DNA: TGTGCCAGCAGCCCTCAGGAGGGATTCTACGAGCAGTACTTC; CDR3 protein: CASSPQEGFYEQYF; clone size: once; D gene: -; V gene: TRBV7-8; J gene: TRBJ2-7
CDR3 DNA: TGTGCCAGCAGTCCCCCGGTTGGTGAAGCTTTCTTT; CDR3 protein: CASSPPVGEAFF; clone size: few; D gene: -; V gene: TRBV6-6; J gene: TRBJ1-1
CDR3 DNA: TGTGCCACCAGCAGAGTGACAGGGCTGAACACTGAAGCTTTCTTT; CDR3 protein: CATSRVTGLNTEAFF; clone size: -; D gene: TRBD1; V gene: TRBV15; J gene: TRBJ1-1
CDR3 DNA: TGTGCCAGCATCGAAGCGGGGGAGACAGATACGCAGTATTTT; CDR3 protein: CASIEAGETDTQYF; clone size: -; D gene: TRBD2; V gene: TRBV27; J gene: TRBJ2-3
CDR3 DNA: TGTGCCAGAAGCGAACAGGGAATCTATGGCTACACCTTC; CDR3 protein: CARSEQGIYGYTF; clone size: -; D gene: -; V gene: TRBV5-3; J gene: TRBJ1-2
CDR3 DNA: TGTGCCAGCAGCTTTGGAGCAGGGGGCTCCTACAATGAGCAGTTCTTC; CDR3 protein: CASSFGAGGSYNEQFF; clone size: -; D gene: TRBD1; V gene: TRBV7-9; J gene: TRBJ2-1
CDR3 DNA: TGTGCCAGCAGTCCCGGACACGGCTTTAATGAAAAACTGTTTTTT; CDR3 protein: CASSPGHGFNEKLFF; clone size: -; D gene: -; V gene: TRBV27; J gene: TRBJ1-4
CDR3 DNA: TGTGCCAGCAGCTTAGGGTCAGGCTCCGGTTCGGAAAAACTGTTTTTT; CDR3 protein: CASSLGSGSGSEKLFF; clone size: once; D gene: -; V gene: TRBV7-9; J gene: TRBJ1-4
CDR3 DNA: TGCAGCGTTTGGGGACAATCGGCTGAAGCTTTCTTT; CDR3 protein: CSVWGQSAEAFF; clone size: few; D gene: -; V gene: TRBV29-1; J gene: TRBJ1-1
CDR3 DNA: TGTGCCAGCAGCGCCGGGAGGACGGGGGCCTATGGCTACACCTTC; CDR3 protein: CASSAGRTGAYGYTF; clone size: -; D gene: -; V gene: TRBV9; J gene: TRBJ1-2
CDR3 DNA: TGTGCCAGCAGCTTGGCGGGGGGGCCTTTAGATACGCAGTATTTT; CDR3 protein: CASSLAGGPLDTQYF; clone size: -; D gene: TRBD2; V gene: TRBV5-4; J gene: TRBJ2-3
CDR3 DNA: TGTGCCAGCAGCTTACGGGGACAGGGGAATGAAAAACTGTTTTTT; CDR3 protein: CASSLRGQGNEKLFF; clone size: -; D gene: TRBD1; V gene: TRBV11-3; J gene: TRBJ1-4
CDR3 DNA: TGTGCCAGCAGAAGGGGGTACGGTGAAGCGGAGACCCAGTACTTC; CDR3 protein: CASRRGYGEAETQYF; clone size: once; D gene: -; V gene: TRBV27; J gene: TRBJ2-5
CDR3 DNA: TGTGCCAGCAGCGTAGACAGCTCCTATAATTCACCCCTCCACTTT; CDR3 protein: CASSVDSSYNSPLHF; clone size: -; D gene: -; V gene: TRBV9; J gene: TRBJ1-6
CDR3 DNA: TGTGCCAGCAGTTACCCTACCCCCCAGCATTTT; CDR3 protein: CASSYPTPQHF; clone size: few; D gene: -; V gene: TRBV6-5; J gene: TRBJ1-5
CDR3 DNA: TGTGCCAGCAGCCTGACAGCGATGAACACTGAAGCTTTCTTT; CDR3 protein: CASSLTAMNTEAFF; clone size: -; D gene: -; V gene: TRBV6-6; J gene: TRBJ1-1